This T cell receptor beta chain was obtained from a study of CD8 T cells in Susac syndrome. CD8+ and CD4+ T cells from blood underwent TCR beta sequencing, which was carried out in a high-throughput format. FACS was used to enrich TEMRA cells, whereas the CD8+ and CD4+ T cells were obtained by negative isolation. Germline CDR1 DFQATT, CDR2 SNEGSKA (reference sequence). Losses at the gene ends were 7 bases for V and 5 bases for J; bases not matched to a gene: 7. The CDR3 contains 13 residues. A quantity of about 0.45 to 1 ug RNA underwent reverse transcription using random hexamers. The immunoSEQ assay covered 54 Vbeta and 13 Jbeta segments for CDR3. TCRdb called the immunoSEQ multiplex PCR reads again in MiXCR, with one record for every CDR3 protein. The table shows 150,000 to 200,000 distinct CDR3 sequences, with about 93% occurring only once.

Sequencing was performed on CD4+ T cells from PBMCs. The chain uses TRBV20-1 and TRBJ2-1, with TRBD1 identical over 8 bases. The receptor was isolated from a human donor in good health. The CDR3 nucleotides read TGCAGTGTCTGTAGGGACAGGAACAATGAGCAGTTCTTC. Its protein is CSVCRDRNNEQFF.